This is a list of T cell receptor beta chains from one sample in a study of CD8+CD57+ T cells in acquired aplastic anemia. One entry per CDR3 protein results from TCRdb running MiXCR on the reads. The sample holds hundreds of thousands of distinct CDR3 sequences, around three fifths seen once. The specimen was sorted CD4+, CD8+, or CD8+CD57+ T cells (not recorded which) from PBMCs. These receptors were collected from a human donor with severe aplastic anemia or a healthy control (not recorded which). Both conserved end residues are part of each CDR3. Fields, in order: CDR3 length, D gene, V gene, clone size, J gene, CDR3 DNA, CDR3 protein. D genes are given only for firm matches. Part of the rows lack a size; the others show once, few, many or a class for expanded clones.

>20|.|TRBV15|many|TRBJ2-4
TGTGCCACCAGCAGAGATCAGTGGGAGGACAGTTCTATAGCCAAAAACATTCAGTACTTC
CATSRDQWEDSSIAKNIQYF
>15|.|TRBV5-1|.|TRBJ1-2
TGCGCCAGCTCACCTATAGGGAATTTGTGGAAGGACTACACCTTC
CASSPIGNLWKDYTF
>15|TRBD2|TRBV11-2|.|TRBJ2-1
TGTGCCAGCAGCCCCCCCGGGACTAGCTGGAATGAGCAGTTCTTC
CASSPPGTSWNEQFF
>16|TRBD2|TRBV19|.|TRBJ2-4
TGTGCCAGTAGTATCGGGCGGGAGCGGGTAAGGAACATTCAGTACTTC
CASSIGRERVRNIQYF
>13|.|TRBV6-5|many|TRBJ2-7
TGTGCCAGCAGTTACTCGCCCACAAACGAGCAGTACTTC
CASSYSPTNEQYF
>14|.|TRBV28|many|TRBJ1-2
TGTGCCAGCAGTTTCGCAGGGCCGAGCTATGGCTACACCTTC
CASSFAGPSYGYTF
>15|.|TRBV10-1|.|TRBJ2-3
TGTGCCAGCAGACGCGGGCAAGTGAGCACAGATACGCAGTATTTT
CASRRGQVSTDTQYF
>13|TRBD1|TRBV7-9|many|TRBJ1-6
TGTGCCAGCAGCTTAGGACAGGGGGTACCCCTCCACTTT
CASSLGQGVPLHF
>14|TRBD2|TRBV25-1|.|TRBJ2-1
TGTGCCAGCAGTGATACACTAGCGGGCAATGAGCAGTTCTTC
CASSDTLAGNEQFF
>14|TRBD2|TRBV15|few|TRBJ2-7
TGTGCCACCAGCATTAGCGGGAGTAGCTACGAGCAGTACTTC
CATSISGSSYEQYF
>10|.|TRBV29-1|many|TRBJ2-2
TGCAGCGTTTACACCGGGGAGCTGTTTTTT
CSVYTGELFF
>15|TRBD2|TRBV19|.|TRBJ2-7
TGTGCCAGTAGTGATCCGGGACTAGCAACCTACGAGCAGTACTTC
CASSDPGLATYEQYF
>16|.|TRBV5-5|many|TRBJ1-2
TGTGCCAGCAGCTTGGGAACCTTGGTACCAGGGGTCGGCTACACCTTC
CASSLGTLVPGVGYTF
>8|.|TRBV6-9|.|TRBJ2-2
TGTGCCAGCAGTGAAGGCTCTTTT
CASSEGSF
>15|TRBD1|TRBV7-2|.|TRBJ2-3
TGTGCCAGCAGCACCGGGACAGGAGCCACAGATACGCAGTATTTT
CASSTGTGATDTQYF
>16|TRBD1|TRBV6-5|many|TRBJ1-2
TGTGCCAGCAGTTACTCGACAGGGGGCGCCCACTTGGGCTACACCTTC
CASSYSTGGAHLGYTF
>16|.|TRBV10-3|.|TRBJ1-1
TGTGCCGTTAGTGAGTCTGAAGGGCAGCTGAACACTGAAGCTTTCTTT
CAVSESEGQLNTEAFF
>14|.|TRBV24-1|many|TRBJ2-7
TGTGCCACCAGTGAACCGTGGCAGGGAAGCGAGCAGTACTTC
CATSEPWQGSEQYF
>13|TRBD1|TRBV7-9|.|TRBJ2-7
TGTGCCAGCAGCTTGGGGACAGCCTACGAGCAGTGCTTC
CASSLGTAYEQCF
>13|.|TRBV7-2|few|TRBJ2-2
TGTGCCAGCAGCTTTCGACAGACCGGGGAGCTGTTTTTT
CASSFRQTGELFF
>14|.|TRBV20-1|many|TRBJ2-2
TGCAGTGCTAGGGGACGTAAGTCCACCGGGGAGCTGTTTTTT
CSARGRKSTGELFF
>15|TRBD2|TRBV7-3|.|TRBJ2-2
TGTGCCAGCAGCTTAAAACTAGCGTCAGTAGGGGAGCTGTTTTTT
CASSLKLASVGELFF
>16|TRBD1|TRBV2|.|TRBJ2-5
TGTGCCAGCGGCCGGGACAGGGGGCTCCCCGAAGAGACCCAGTACTTC
CASGRDRGLPEETQYF
>15|TRBD1|TRBV9|.|TRBJ1-5
TGTGCCAGCAGGAATCTCGGAGGGGGCCAGCAGCCCCAGCATTTT
CASRNLGGGQQPQHF
>14|TRBD2|TRBV7-2|.|TRBJ2-5
TGTGCCAGCAGCTCCGAGGGACTATCAGAGACCCAGTACTTC
CASSSEGLSETQYF
>14|.|TRBV7-2|.|TRBJ1-1
TGTGCCAGCAGCTTAGGGTCTGCGAACACTGAAGCTTTCTTT
CASSLGSANTEAFF
>13|TRBD1|TRBV6-5|few|TRBJ2-7
TGTGCCAGCAGTTACCAGGGGGCCTACGAGCAGTACTTC
CASSYQGAYEQYF
>15|TRBD1|TRBV5-1|many|TRBJ1-4
TGCGCCAGCAGCTCCTGGACAGGCAAGGGAGAAAAACTGTTTTTT
CASSSWTGKGEKLFF
>13|TRBD2|TRBV2|.|TRBJ2-7
TGTGCCACCGGACTAGCGGACAGCTACGAGCAGTACTTC
CATGLADSYEQYF
>13|.|TRBV7-8|.|TRBJ2-7
TGTGCCAGCAGCTCCAGCCCAGACTACGAGCAGTACTTC
CASSSSPDYEQYF
>13|.|TRBV7-9|few|TRBJ1-1
TGTGCCAGCAGATTAGGCAGATTCGGTGAAGCTTTCTTT
CASRLGRFGEAFF
>13|TRBD1|TRBV5-6|.|TRBJ1-2
TGTGCCAGCTCCCCAGGGGGGGACGGTGGCTACACCTTC
CASSPGGDGGYTF
>13|.|TRBV7-8|few|TRBJ2-7
TGTGCCAGCAGCCCTCAGACAGGCGACGAGAAGTACTTC
CASSPQTGDEKYF
>13|.|TRBV20-1|.|TRBJ2-7
TGCAGTGCTAGTCCGGGGGCTCTGGTCGAGCAGTACTTC
CSASPGALVEQYF
>15|.|TRBV7-6|few|TRBJ2-2
TGTGCCAGCAGCTTCTCGGGGGCGAACACCGGGGAGCTGTTTTTT
CASSFSGANTGELFF
>17|TRBD2|TRBV4-1|many|TRBJ2-1
TGCGCCAGCAGCCAAGAAGGGGTGCGGGGGGGTATAGATGAGCAGTTCTTC
CASSQEGVRGGIDEQFF
>15|.|TRBV24-1|.|TRBJ2-1
TGTGCCACCAGTGATCCCTTTGGGCCGAACAATGAGCAGTTCTTC
CATSDPFGPNNEQFF
>14|.|TRBV10-3|.|TRBJ2-2
TGTGCCATCAGGGGGACAGAGAGAGCCGGGGGGCTGTTTTTT
CAIRGTERAGGLFF
>13|.|TRBV2|.|TRBJ2-7
TGTGCCAGCATGGTTAGCGCCTCCTACGAGCAGTACTTC
CASMVSASYEQYF
>15|.|TRBV7-3|.|TRBJ2-7
TGTGCCAGCAGCCCGAACGGGGTTGGGGGCTACGAGCAGTACTTC
CASSPNGVGGYEQYF
>15|.|TRBV7-9|.|TRBJ2-5
TGTGCCTGCAGCTCAAGTGGTACGGCCCATGAGACCCAGTACTTC
CACSSSGTAHETQYF
>16|TRBD1|TRBV7-2|many|TRBJ1-1
TGTGCCAGCAGCTTAGTACCGGGACAGGGGAGGACTGAAGTTTTCTTT
CASSLVPGQGRTEVFF
>17|.|TRBV19|.|TRBJ1-6
TGTGCCAGTAGTATTGAGACAGGCGGCATCCAAAATTCACCCCTCCACTTT
CASSIETGGIQNSPLHF
>11|.|TRBV2|many|TRBJ2-4
TGTGCCAGCAAGGTGGGGGCAGTTCGGTACTTC
CASKVGAVRYF
>17|TRBD1|TRBV7-6|few|TRBJ2-7
TGTGCCAGCAGCTTGTACCAGACAGGGCCTTTGGGCTACGAGCAGTACTTC
CASSLYQTGPLGYEQYF
>13|.|TRBV7-9|.|TRBJ2-3
TGTGCCAGCAGTGCGGAGGGCACAGATACGCAGTATTTT
CASSAEGTDTQYF
>14|.|TRBV12-3/TRBV12-4|.|TRBJ1-1
TGTGCCAGCAGTTTATGGGGGGCCGACACTGAAGCTTTCTTT
CASSLWGADTEAFF
>16|TRBD2|TRBV24-1|.|TRBJ2-1
TGTGCCACCAGACAGGGGACTAGCGGGAGTGCGGATGAGCAGTTCTTC
CATRQGTSGSADEQFF
>15|.|TRBV11-2|many|TRBJ1-5
TGTGCCAGCAGCTTAATTCCGGGCCGGCCTCAGCCCCAGCATTTT
CASSLIPGRPQPQHF